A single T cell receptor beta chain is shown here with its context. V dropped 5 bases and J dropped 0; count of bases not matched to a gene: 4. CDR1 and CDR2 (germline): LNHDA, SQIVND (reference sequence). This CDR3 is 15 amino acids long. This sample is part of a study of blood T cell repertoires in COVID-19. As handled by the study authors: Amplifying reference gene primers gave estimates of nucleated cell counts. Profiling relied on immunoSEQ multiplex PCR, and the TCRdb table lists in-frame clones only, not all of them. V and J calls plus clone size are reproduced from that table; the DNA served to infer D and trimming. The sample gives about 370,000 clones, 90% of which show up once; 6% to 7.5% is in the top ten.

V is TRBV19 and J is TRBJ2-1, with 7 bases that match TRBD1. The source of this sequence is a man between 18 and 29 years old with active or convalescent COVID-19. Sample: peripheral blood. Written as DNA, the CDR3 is TGTGCCAGTAGTGCCCGGGACAGCTCCTACAATGAGCAGTTCTTC. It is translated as CASSARDSSYNEQFF.